What follows describes a single T cell receptor beta chain. Clones were read by immunoSEQ multiplex PCR, and TCRdb kept only the in-frame ones, dropping some. This table holds 55,000 to 80,000 clones, approximately 81% found once. These data come from a study of OX40 agonist ivuxolimab in advanced cancers. The overall study: Dose-escalation patients' cancers were hepatocellular carcinoma, melanoma, renal cell or head and neck cancer.

The sequencing here drew on CD4+ or CD8+ T cells sorted from blood, taken in a trial of the OX40 agonist ivuxolimab. This sequence originates from an adult with an advanced solid tumor such as melanoma, head and neck, liver or kidney cancer.

CDR3 bases: TGTGCCAGCAGCTTGATAAAGGGTATCACTGAAGCTTTCTTT. Its protein product is CASSLIKGITEAFF. The chain recombines TRBV7-2 with TRBJ1-1, with D unclear. V lost 3 bases, J lost 4 bases, and 12 bases lay in between. The germline CDR1 and CDR2 sequences are SGHTA and FQGNSA. The length of the CDR3 is 14 residues.